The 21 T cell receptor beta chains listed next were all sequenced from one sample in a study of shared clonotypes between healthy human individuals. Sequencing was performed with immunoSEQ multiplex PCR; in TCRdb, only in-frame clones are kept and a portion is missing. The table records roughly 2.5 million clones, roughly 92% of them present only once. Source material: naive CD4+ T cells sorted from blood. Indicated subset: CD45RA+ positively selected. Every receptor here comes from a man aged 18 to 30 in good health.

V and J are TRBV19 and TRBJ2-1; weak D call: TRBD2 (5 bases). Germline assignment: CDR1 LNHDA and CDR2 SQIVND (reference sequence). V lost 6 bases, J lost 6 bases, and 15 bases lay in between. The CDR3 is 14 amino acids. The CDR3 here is CASSPGVVRNEQFF. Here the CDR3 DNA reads TGTGCCAGTAGCCCCGGGGTAGTCCGCAATGAGCAGTTCTTC.

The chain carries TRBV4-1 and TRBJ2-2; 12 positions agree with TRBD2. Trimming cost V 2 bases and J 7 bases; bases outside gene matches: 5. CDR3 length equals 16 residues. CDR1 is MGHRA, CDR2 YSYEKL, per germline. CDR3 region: CASSQPSGGAVGELFF. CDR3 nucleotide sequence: TGCGCCAGCAGCCAACCTAGCGGGGGGGCTGTCGGGGAGCTGTTTTTT.

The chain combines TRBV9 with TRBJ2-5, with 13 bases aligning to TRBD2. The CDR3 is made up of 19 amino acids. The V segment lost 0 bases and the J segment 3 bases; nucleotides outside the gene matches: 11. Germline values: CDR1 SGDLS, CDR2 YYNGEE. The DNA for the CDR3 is TGTGCCAGCAGCGTAGGGGGGACTAGCGGGGATCCAACCAAAGAGACCCAGTACTTC. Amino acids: CASSVGGTSGDPTKETQYF.

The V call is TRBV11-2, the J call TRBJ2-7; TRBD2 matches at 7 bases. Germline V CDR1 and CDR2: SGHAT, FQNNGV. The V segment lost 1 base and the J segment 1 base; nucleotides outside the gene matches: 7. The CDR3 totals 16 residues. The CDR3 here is CASSLAGGPPSYEQYF. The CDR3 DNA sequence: TGTGCCAGCAGCTTAGCGGGAGGACCCCCTTCCTACGAGCAGTACTTC.

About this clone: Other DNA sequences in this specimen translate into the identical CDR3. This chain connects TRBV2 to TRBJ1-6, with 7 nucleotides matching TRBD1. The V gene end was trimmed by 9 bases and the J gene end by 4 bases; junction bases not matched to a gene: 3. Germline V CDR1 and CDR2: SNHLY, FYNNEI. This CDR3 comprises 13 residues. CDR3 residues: CASRQGYNSPLHF. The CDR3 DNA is TGTGCCAGTCGACAGGGATATAATTCACCCCTCCACTTT.

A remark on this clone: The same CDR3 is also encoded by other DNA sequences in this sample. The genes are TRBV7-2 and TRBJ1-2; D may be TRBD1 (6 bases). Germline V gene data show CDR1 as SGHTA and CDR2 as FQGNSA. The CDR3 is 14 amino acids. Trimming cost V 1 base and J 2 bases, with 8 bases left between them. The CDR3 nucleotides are TGTGCCAGCAGCTTAGGAACAGGGAACTATGGCTACACCTTC. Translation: CASSLGTGNYGYTF.

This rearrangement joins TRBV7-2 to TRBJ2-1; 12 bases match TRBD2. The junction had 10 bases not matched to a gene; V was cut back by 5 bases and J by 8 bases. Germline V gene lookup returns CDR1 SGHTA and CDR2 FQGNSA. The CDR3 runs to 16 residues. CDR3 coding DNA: TGTGCCAGCAGCCCTAGTACGACTAGCGGGAGTTATGAGCAGTTCTTC. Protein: CASSPSTTSGSYEQFF. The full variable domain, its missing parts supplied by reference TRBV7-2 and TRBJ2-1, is GAGVSQSPSNKVTEKGKDVELRCDPISGHTALYWYRQSLGQGLEFLIYFQGNSAPDKSGLPSDRFSAERTGGSVSTLTIQRTQQEDSAVYLCASSPSTTSGSYEQFFGPGTRLTVL.

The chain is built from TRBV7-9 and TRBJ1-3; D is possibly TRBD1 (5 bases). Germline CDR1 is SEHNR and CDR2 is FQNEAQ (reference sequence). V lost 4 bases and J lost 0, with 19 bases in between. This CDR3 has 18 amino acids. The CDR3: CASSSIGTVSLSGNTIYF. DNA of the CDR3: TGTGCCAGCAGCTCAATCGGGACGGTATCCCTCTCTGGAAACACCATATATTTT.

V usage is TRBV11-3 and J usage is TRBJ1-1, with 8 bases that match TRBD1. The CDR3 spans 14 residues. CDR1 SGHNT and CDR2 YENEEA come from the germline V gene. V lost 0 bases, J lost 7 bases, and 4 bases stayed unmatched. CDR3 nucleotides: TGTGCCAGCAGCTTAGAAGGGGGGACAGGTGAAGCTTTCTTT. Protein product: CASSLEGGTGEAFF.

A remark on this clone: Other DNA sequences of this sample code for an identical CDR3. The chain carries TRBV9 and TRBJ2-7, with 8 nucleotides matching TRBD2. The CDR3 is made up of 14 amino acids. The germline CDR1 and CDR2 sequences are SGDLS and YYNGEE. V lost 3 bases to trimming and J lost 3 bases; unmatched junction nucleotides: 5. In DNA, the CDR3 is TGTGCCAGCAGCGCCCTTGGGACTAGCTACGAGCAGTACTTC. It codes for CASSALGTSYEQYF. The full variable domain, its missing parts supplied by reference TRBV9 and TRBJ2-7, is DSGVTQTPKHLITATGQRVTLRCSPRSGDLSVYWYQQSLDQGLQFLIQYYNGEERAKGNILERFSAQQFPDLHSELNLSSLELGDSALYFCASSALGTSYEQYFGPGTRLTVT.

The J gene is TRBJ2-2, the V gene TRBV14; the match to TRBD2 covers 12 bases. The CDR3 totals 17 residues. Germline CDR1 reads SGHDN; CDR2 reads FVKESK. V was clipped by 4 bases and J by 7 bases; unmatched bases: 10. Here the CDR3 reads CASSRTSGGRYSGELFF. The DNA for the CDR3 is TGTGCCAGCAGCCGAACTAGCGGGGGGCGTTATAGCGGGGAGCTGTTTTTT.

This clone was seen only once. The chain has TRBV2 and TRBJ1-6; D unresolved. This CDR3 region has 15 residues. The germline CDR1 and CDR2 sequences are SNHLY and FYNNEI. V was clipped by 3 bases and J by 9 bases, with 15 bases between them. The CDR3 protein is CASSEASGRFSPLHF. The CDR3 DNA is TGTGCCAGCAGTGAGGCCTCGGGTCGTTTTTCACCCCTCCACTTT.

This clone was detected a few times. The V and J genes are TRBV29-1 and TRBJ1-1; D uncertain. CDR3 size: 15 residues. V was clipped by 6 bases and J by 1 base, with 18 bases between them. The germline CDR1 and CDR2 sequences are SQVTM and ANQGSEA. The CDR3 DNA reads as TGCAGCGTCGAGATCCTCCGTCCAAGGAACACTGAAGCTTTCTTT. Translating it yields CSVEILRPRNTEAFF.

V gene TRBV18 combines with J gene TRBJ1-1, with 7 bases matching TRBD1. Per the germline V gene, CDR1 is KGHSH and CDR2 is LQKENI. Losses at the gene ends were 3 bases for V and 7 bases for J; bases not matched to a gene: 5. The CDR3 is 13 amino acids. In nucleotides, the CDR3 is TGTGCCAGCTCACCCACAGGGGTGGGTGAAGCTTTCTTT. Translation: CASSPTGVGEAFF. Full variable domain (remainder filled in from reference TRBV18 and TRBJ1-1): NAGVMQNPRHLVRRRGQEARLRCSPMKGHSHVYWYRQLPEEGLKFMVYLQKENIIDESGMPKERFSAEFPKEGPSILRIQQVVRGDSAAYFCASSPTGVGEAFFGQGTRLTVV.

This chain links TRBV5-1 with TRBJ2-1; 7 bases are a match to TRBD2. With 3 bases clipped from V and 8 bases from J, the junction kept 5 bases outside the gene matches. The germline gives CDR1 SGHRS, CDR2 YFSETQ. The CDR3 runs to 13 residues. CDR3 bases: TGCGCCAGCAGCTGGCGGGGGTTTCATGAGCAGTTCTTC. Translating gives CASSWRGFHEQFF.

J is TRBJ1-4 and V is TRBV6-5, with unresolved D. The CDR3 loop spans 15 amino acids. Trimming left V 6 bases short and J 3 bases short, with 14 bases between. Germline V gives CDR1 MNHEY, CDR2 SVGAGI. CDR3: CASRRGSGANEKLFF. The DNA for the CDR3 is TGTGCCAGCAGGAGAGGAAGTGGGGCTAATGAAAAACTGTTTTTT.

The CDR3 loop is CASSPVRLGGGITEAFF. CDR3 DNA sequence: TGTGCCAGCTCACCCGTACGTTTAGGGGGAGGAATCACTGAAGCTTTCTTT. The rearrangement uses TRBV18 and TRBJ1-1; maybe TRBD1 (6 bases). CDR1 and CDR2 (germline): KGHSH, LQKENI. The CDR3 loop spans 17 amino acids. V lost 3 bases, J lost 4 bases, and 21 bases lay in between.

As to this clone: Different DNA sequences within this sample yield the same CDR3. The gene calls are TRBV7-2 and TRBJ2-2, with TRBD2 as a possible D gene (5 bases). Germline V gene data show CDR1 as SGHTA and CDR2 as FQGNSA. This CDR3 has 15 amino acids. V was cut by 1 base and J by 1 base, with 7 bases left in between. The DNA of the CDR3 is TGTGCCAGCAGCTTAGGTGGAGGGAACACCGGGGAGCTGTTTTTT. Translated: CASSLGGGNTGELFF.

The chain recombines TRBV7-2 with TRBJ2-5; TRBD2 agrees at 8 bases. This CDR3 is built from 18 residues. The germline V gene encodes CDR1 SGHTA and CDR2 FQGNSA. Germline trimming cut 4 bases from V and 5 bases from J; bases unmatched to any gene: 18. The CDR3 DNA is TGTGCCAGCAGCTCGAGGCCTGGGGCGGGAGGCCTGTGGGAGACCCAGTACTTC. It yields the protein CASSSRPGAGGLWETQYF.

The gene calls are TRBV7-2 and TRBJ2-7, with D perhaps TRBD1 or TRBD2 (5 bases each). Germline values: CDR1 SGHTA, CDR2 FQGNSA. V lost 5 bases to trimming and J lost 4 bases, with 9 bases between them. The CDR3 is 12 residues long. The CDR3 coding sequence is TGTGCCAGCAGCGTAGGGGAGTACGAGCAGTACTTC. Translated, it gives CASSVGEYEQYF.

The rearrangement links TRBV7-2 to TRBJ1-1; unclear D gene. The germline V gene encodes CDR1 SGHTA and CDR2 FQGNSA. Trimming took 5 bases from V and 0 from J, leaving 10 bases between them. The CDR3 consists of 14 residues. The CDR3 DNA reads TGTGCCAGCAGCCCCGCCTGGGTGAACACTGAAGCTTTCTTT. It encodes CASSPAWVNTEAFF.